This TCR beta chain was obtained from a study of blood T cells in healthy people across ages. Next came a second PCR, run for about 7 to 12 cycles, which used a sample-barcoded 5' primer along with a J-beta primer mix. TCRdb ran MiXCR on the 5' RACE reads and lists one entry per CDR3 protein. The sample lists around 800,000 distinct CDR3 sequences, 20% to 30% occurring once. The ends were cut back, 4 bases at V and 6 bases at J, with 5 bases in the middle. The CDR3 has 11 residues. Germline V lookup: CDR1 SNHLY, CDR2 FYNNEI. In its sample, this clonotype was seen a few times. The sample was also linked to a second study, of T cells of mothers and their children.

Sequences were obtained from blood. V usage is TRBV2 and J usage is TRBJ2-3, with D unclear. The origin of this receptor is a boy between 10 and 17 years old in good health. CDR3 loop: CASSAKDTQYF. CDR3 bases: TGTGCCAGCAGTGCGAAGGATACGCAGTATTTT.